The 4 T cell receptor beta chains listed next were all sequenced from one sample in a study of control samples from healthy donors and cancer patients. The data were produced by immunoSEQ multiplex PCR, yet TCRdb's version contains in-frame clones alone and is incomplete. This table has approximately 70,000 clones, 75% to 90% appearing once. The sample consisted of blood. The receptors originated from a man aged 50 or older in good health.

The chain has TRBV28 and TRBJ2-3; 10 nucleotides line up with TRBD2. Germline V lookup: CDR1 MDHEN, CDR2 SYDVKM. This CDR3 is 16 amino acids long. The J segment lost 5 bases and the V segment lost 9 bases, leaving 14 bases of the junction unmatched. The CDR3 sequence is CASNFGLAGAGDTQYF. CDR3 nucleotide sequence: TGTGCCAGTAATTTCGGCCTAGCGGGAGCGGGAGATACGCAGTATTTT.

This chain connects TRBV27 to TRBJ2-7; perhaps TRBD1 as D (6 bases). The CDR3 extends over 13 amino acids. Between the trimmed V and J ends, which lost 3 bases and 3 bases, there was a span of 9 bases. Germline-derived CDR1 and CDR2 are MNHEY and SMNVEV (reference sequence). The CDR3 nucleotides read TGTGCCAGCAGTTTTAGACAGGACTACGAGCAGTACTTC. This sequence encodes CASSFRQDYEQYF.

V and J are TRBV19 and TRBJ2-7, with 12 nucleotides matching TRBD2. Trimming cost V 4 bases and J 6 bases; bases outside gene matches: 10. CDR3 length: 16 residues. From germline, CDR1 is LNHDA and CDR2 SQIVND (reference sequence). The CDR3 sequence: CASSNAGLAGPIEQYF. The CDR3 nucleotides read TGTGCCAGTAGTAACGCGGGACTAGCGGGCCCAATCGAGCAGTACTTC.

This rearrangement joins TRBV30 to TRBJ1-1; D gene ambiguous. Germline V CDR1 and CDR2: GTSNPN, SVGIG (reference sequence). This CDR3 region has 14 residues. V lost 1 base and J lost 2, with 11 bases in between. CDR3 nucleotide sequence: TGTGCCTGGAGTGATTTTCCGGTAAACACTGAAGCTTTCTTT. Translating gives CAWSDFPVNTEAFF.